This entry concerns a single T cell receptor beta chain. Per germline, CDR1 LNHDA and CDR2 SQIVND (reference sequence). The CDR3 extends over 16 amino acids. Trimming pared 7 bases from V and 8 bases from J, leaving 24 bases between. This sample was included in a study of blood T cell repertoires in COVID-19. Turning to the study itself: COVID-19 samples, acute and convalescent, were from the United States, Italy and Spain. T cells, B-cell-depleted T cells, or PBMCs provided the cDNA or gDNA that served as material.

Original processing notes: How many nucleated cells were present was estimated from reference gene primer amplification. Here immunoSEQ multiplex PCR was the method, and the copy in TCRdb shows in-frame clones only, minus some. Clone size and the V and J calls come from that table; the DNA yielded D and trimming. Of about 200,000 clones in the sample, more than 75% were seen once. The specimen sequenced was peripheral blood. V is TRBV19 and J is TRBJ2-1; the D gene is possibly TRBD1 (6 bases). The TCR originated in a man older than 75 with acute or convalescent COVID-19. The CDR3 loop is CASNEGDRDISDEQFF. The DNA for the CDR3 is TGTGCCAGTAACGAGGGGGACCGGGACATAAGTGATGAGCAGTTCTTC. Drawing the rest from reference TRBV19 and TRBJ2-1, the complete variable domain is DGGITQSPKYLFRKEGQNVTLSCEQNLNHDAMYWYRQDPGQGLRLIYYSQIVNDFQKGDIAEGYSVSREKKESFPLTVTSAQKNPTAFYLCASNEGDRDISDEQFFGPGTRLTVL.